This T cell receptor beta chain was sequenced during a study of cytotoxic CD8 clonotypes in ibrutinib-treated CLL (dated by TCRdb to about 2021). Broadly, across the study: The cohort included roughly 15 treatment-naive and about a dozen relapsed/refractory patients; 17 were IGHV unmutated. Responses were partial in 24 patients and complete in 2; after median around 68 months follow-up, about 14 stayed in remission and about twelve progressed. The response samples were drawn at a median of roughly twelve months into treatment, with a range of roughly 6 to 40 months. On average, each sample yielded some 250,000 productive templates and around 98,000 productive rearrangements. Longitudinal samples were available for about 30% of the roughly 86 trial participants. Cryopreserved peripheral blood mononuclear cells were collected before treatment, at response, and at either disease progression or sustained remission. Patients were still on ibrutinib when every remission and progressive disease sample was collected.

The germline V gene sets CDR1 to SGHAT and CDR2 to FQNNGV. The V end gives up 5 bases and the J end 1 base, leaving 13 bases in the junction not matched to a gene. The CDR3 spans 19 residues, from the cysteine through the phenylalanine. Only the CDR3 DNA is retained, 57 bases long and in frame from the first base. A single count supports this clone. This receptor's antigen is unknown. Base qualities are not provided; no much larger clone lies one nucleotide away. Paper-wide results and their limitations: Public clonotypes were rare and either shrank or stayed stable during treatment, and the rise in clonality at ibrutinib response reflected expansion of private clonotypes. At baseline, clonality was higher than in age-matched healthy donors and showed a strong correlation with circulating CD8+ T-cell counts. At ibrutinib response clonality went up, during sustained remission it held steady, and at progression it dropped back toward baseline. Sampling times were not matched between sustained-remission and progressing patients, and lymph node repertoires were not studied.

A MiSeq instrument was used for deep resolution sequencing, which targeted depths ranging from 1 in 1 million up to 1 in 200,000 T cells, with coverage averaging 10x for each clonotype. The immunoSEQ hsTCRB Kit was used to generate the TCR beta libraries. The authors processed their data as follows. The data were analyzed with ImmunoSEQ Analyzer and ImmunoSEQ Data Assistant, and V, D and J gene assignments followed IMGT definitions. Clonality, which ranges from 0 to 1, was calculated by subtracting the normalized Shannon entropy of productive rearrangement frequencies from one. Only overrepresented clonotypes making up at least 0.05% of the repertoire of each patient were included in the public clonotype analysis. Approximately 14 age-matched healthy donor repertoires from immuneACCESS served as clonality controls. The table comes from immuneACCESS by way of TCRdb, which keeps in-frame sequences with V and J called. Part of the clones is missing from these tables; in studies checked, under half for an unresolved V gene and the rest for unknown reasons. That table gives V, J and clone size, and the DNA gave D and trimming. The sample profile shows roughly 250,000 clones; around three quarters of them were found once. The ten largest clones add up to about 16% of the sample.

This specimen's time point label, per the study, means: approximately 25 months on ibrutinib. For TCR beta library preparation, about 2 micrograms of genomic DNA were isolated from cryopreserved PBMCs. Longitudinal blood samples from CLL patients on ibrutinib monotherapy underwent high-throughput TCR beta sequencing. The patients took part in an open-label, single-center phase 2 trial of ibrutinib monotherapy. The TCR sequence derives from a human donor with chronic lymphocytic leukemia. Sequences were derived from PBMCs, sampled after 24 months of ibrutinib treatment. The sequence is built from TRBV11-2 and TRBJ2-1, with 11 central nucleotides matching TRBD2. Here the CDR3 is given as CASSRGTSGLLNSYNEQFF. The DNA is TGTGCCAGCAGCCGAGGGACTAGCGGCCTACTTAATTCCTACAATGAGCAGTTCTTC.